Below, 17 T cell receptor delta chains from the same sample are listed, as sequenced in a study of Vδ1+ human thymocytes. Study observations and caveats: Thymic TRG and TRD repertoires appeared highly polyclonal.

Sequences come from RNA converted to cDNA by reverse transcription. Multiplex PCR used pooled V-gene forward primers and a constant-region reverse primer to amplify CDR3s. TCRdb re-called clones from the multiplex PCR reads using CATT. The sample consists of around 56,000 delta-chain clones, approximately 16% of them appearing once. For these receptors, no antigen is known. Sequencing was performed on Vdelta1+ gamma-delta thymocytes from the thymus. Subset: FACS-sorted CD3+ TCRalphabeta- TCRVdelta1+ TCRVdelta2- thymocytes. These receptors originate from a girl less than two years old who had congenital heart surgery.

The chain joins TRDV1 to TRDJ1; 8 positions agree with TRDD3. V lost 3 bases and J lost 7; bases outside the gene matches: 25. This CDR3 has 20 residues. Germline V gives CDR1 TSWWSYY, CDR2 QGS. The CDR3 reads CALGDRGPLDLALGELKLIF. The CDR3 DNA is TGTGCTCTTGGGGACCGAGGCCCTTTGGACCTAGCCCTGGGGGAACTTAAACTCATCTTT.

The rearrangement links TRDV1 to TRDJ1; D gene unclear. Between the trimmed V and J ends, which lost 3 bases and 0 bases, there was a span of 35 bases. Germline CDR1 and CDR2: TSWWSYY and QGS. This CDR3 spans 23 amino acids. The CDR3 here is CALGDLESLQVRGLRRDTDKLIF. CDR3 DNA: TGTGCTCTTGGGGACCTAGAGAGTTTACAGGTTAGAGGTCTCCGTCGGGACACCGATAAACTCATCTTT.

This clone was observed a few times. The genes are TRAV29/DV5 and TRDJ1; TRDD3 matches at 10 bases. From germline, CDR1 is NSMFDY and CDR2 ISSIKDK. The CDR3 length is 24 residues. Trimming cost V 3 bases and J 0 bases; bases outside gene matches: 32. CDR3 region: CAANRFPSVLGDPYIILYTDKLIF. CDR3 in DNA: TGTGCAGCAAACCGGTTCCCCTCCGTACTGGGGGATCCCTATATCATTCTGTACACCGATAAACTCATCTTT.

This clone has a single count. This chain links TRDV1 with TRDJ1, with 13 nucleotides matching TRDD3. The CDR3 runs to 26 residues. V shed 1 base, J shed 4 bases, and the junction held 33 bases outside the gene matches. CDR1 TSWWSYY and CDR2 QGS come from the germline V gene. CDR3 DNA sequence: TGTGCTCTTGGGGAACATGACCCGTCCGTTCCTGTGGCTTCCCTACTGGGGGATACGCCGGGCGATAAACTCATCTTT. Protein: CALGEHDPSVPVASLLGDTPGDKLIF.

The chain has TRDV1 and TRDJ1, with a tentative D call TRDD3 (6 bases). Germline V CDR1 and CDR2: TSWWSYY, QGS. The CDR3 extends over 21 amino acids. Trimming cost V 1 base and J 0 bases, with 27 bases left between them. CDR3 nucleotide sequence: TGTGCTCTTGGGGAACGCACCCCGCGGGGCTGGGGAGACTCGTACACCGATAAACTCATCTTT. This translates into CALGERTPRGWGDSYTDKLIF.

The chain joins TRDV1 to TRDJ1, with D unresolved. V dropped 3 bases and J dropped 2 bases, with 22 bases sitting between them. The CDR3 runs to 18 residues. The germline V gene has CDR1 TSWWSYY and CDR2 QGS. This CDR3 is CALGDLKLRKLQTDKLIF. CDR3 DNA: TGTGCTCTTGGGGATCTTAAACTACGGAAGTTACAAACCGATAAACTCATCTTT.

This clone was recorded only once. V gene TRDV1 combines with J gene TRDJ1; 10 bases map to TRDD3. Germline-derived CDR1 and CDR2 are TSWWSYY and QGS. This CDR3 region has 18 residues. V lost 2 bases to trimming and J lost 11 bases; unmatched junction nucleotides: 20. The CDR3 DNA follows: TGTGCTCTTGGGGAATTAGAGGCCTTCTCCTTACTGGGGGATTTCCTCATCTTT. Amino acids: CALGELEAFSLLGDFLIF.

The chain combines TRDV1 with TRDJ1; 10 positions agree with TRDD3. Germline V lookup: CDR1 TSWWSYY, CDR2 QGS. There are 21 residues in the CDR3. V gave up 2 bases and J gave up 0 bases; unmatched junction bases: 18. This CDR3 is CALGEKPPPWGIQAYTDKLIF. The CDR3 nucleotides read TGTGCTCTTGGGGAAAAACCTCCGCCTTGGGGGATACAGGCTTACACCGATAAACTCATCTTT.

This clone was picked up a small number of times. This sequence joins TRDV1 and TRDJ1, with TRDD2 matching 9 bases. In germline, CDR1 is TSWWSYY, CDR2 QGS. CDR3 length: 21 residues. J gave up 9 bases and V 2 bases, and 28 bases lay outside the gene matches. CDR3 DNA: TGTGCTCTTGGGGAAGGAGGCCTTCCTACATGGTTGGGGGAGCCGGTTCCTGAACTCATCTTT. Amino acids: CALGEGGLPTWLGEPVPELIF.

This clone was seen a handful of times. The rearrangement links TRDV1 to TRDJ2; D may be TRDD2 (9 bases). The CDR3 is made up of 23 amino acids. The germline CDR1 and CDR2 sequences are TSWWSYY and QGS. Trimming cost V 7 bases and J 0 bases, with 36 bases left between them. This CDR3 reads CALAFLRTLSWDTRGALTAQLFF. The CDR3, as DNA: TGTGCTCTTGCCTTCCTACGAACCTTGTCATGGGATACGCGCGGAGCTTTGACAGCACAACTCTTCTTT.

This clone occurred once. The junction departs from the called germline gene at one end, perhaps through a read error. The same CDR3 can be traced to other DNA sequences in this sample. The rearrangement joins TRAV29/DV5 to TRDJ1, with TRDD3 matching 11 bases. The CDR3 has 18 amino acids. Germline V lookup: CDR1 NSMFDY, CDR2 ISSIKDK. The CDR3 region is CAATEVLRPGGYSHKLIF. The CDR3, as DNA: TGTGCCGCAACTGAGGTCTTACGGCCTGGGGGATACTCTCATAAACTCATCTTT.

This clone was found a few times. The V gene is TRDV2, the J gene TRDJ1; 8 bases are shared with TRDD3. Trimming took 6 bases from V and 0 from J; bases not matched to a gene: 11. Germline CDR1 and CDR2: GEAIGNYY and EKD. CDR3 length: 16 amino acids. The CDR3 DNA is TGTGCCTGTAGGGGAGGTACTGGGGGTTACACCGATAAACTCATCTTT. As protein: CACRGGTGGYTDKLIF.

The rearrangement uses TRDV1 and TRDJ1; D may match TRDD2 or TRDD3 (5 bases each). Germline V gene data show CDR1 as TSWWSYY and CDR2 as QGS. The CDR3 is made up of 16 amino acids. V lost 1 base to trimming and J lost 2 bases, with 14 bases between them. The CDR3 bases are TGTGCTCTTGGGGAACCCTACCGGGGGCAAACCGATAAACTCATCTTT. Residues: CALGEPYRGQTDKLIF.

V and J are TRDV1 and TRDJ1; possible D gene TRDD2, 8 bases. Germline assignment: CDR1 TSWWSYY and CDR2 QGS. The CDR3 spans 16 residues. The V and J ends lost 4 bases and 7 bases respectively, with 22 bases between them. The CDR3 region is CALGGLPMGISGKLIF. CDR3 sequence (DNA): TGTGCTCTTGGGGGCCTTCCTATGGGGATATCTGGTAAACTCATCTTT.

This clone was recorded only once. The rearrangement joins TRDV1 to TRDJ1; D gene ambiguous. V lost 1 base, J lost 3 bases, and 24 bases lay in between. Germline V CDR1 and CDR2: TSWWSYY, QGS. CDR3 size: 19 residues. Here the CDR3 reads CALGEHQTCMGLSADKLIF. In DNA form, the CDR3 reads TGTGCTCTTGGGGAACACCAAACGTGTATGGGTCTTTCGGCCGATAAACTCATCTTT.

V usage is TRDV1 and J usage is TRDJ1; TRDD3 aligns across 8 bases. J lost 0 bases, V lost 0 bases, and 3 bases had no gene match. Germline V CDR1 and CDR2: TSWWSYY, QGS. This CDR3 has 16 residues. The CDR3 DNA follows: TGTGCTCTTGGGGAACTAGGGATACGCTACACCGATAAACTCATCTTT. Amino acids: CALGELGIRYTDKLIF.

This clone was seen a few times. The chain recombines TRDV1 with TRDJ1; 9 nucleotides match TRDD2. Germline V gene sequence: CDR1 TSWWSYY, CDR2 QGS. V dropped 1 base and J dropped 0; count of bases not matched to a gene: 12. CDR3 length equals 19 residues. CDR3 bases: TGTGCTCTTGGGGAACATCCTTCCTACAAATCCCGGGACACCGATAAACTCATCTTT. This codes for CALGEHPSYKSRDTDKLIF.